Listed below are T cell receptor beta chains from one sample, sequenced in a study of T cell clonotyping in hematopoietic cell transplantation. Clones were read by immunoSEQ multiplex PCR, and TCRdb kept only the in-frame ones, dropping some. Of about 45,000 clones listed, 80% to 85% are singletons. The specimen was peripheral blood mononuclear cells, collected before stem cell transplant. These receptors were obtained from a man aged 55-75 years with myelodysplastic syndrome. Some clones in this sample may be carry-over from other donors' samples. CDR3s include the opening cysteine and the closing phenylalanine or tryptophan. The D gene is left open where the match is weak. Clone size, where shown, is once, few, many, or a class for clones that have expanded.

v_call: TRBV28
j_call: TRBJ1-4
clone_size: .
d_call: TRBD1
cdr3_aa: CASSLEQGATAVFF
cdr3_nt: TGTGCCAGCAGTTTAGAGCAGGGGGCGACCGCGGTGTTTTTT

v_call: TRBV2
j_call: TRBJ1-1
clone_size: .
d_call: .
cdr3_aa: CASSEDIENTEAFF
cdr3_nt: TGTGCCAGCAGTGAAGATATAGAAAACACTGAAGCTTTCTTT

v_call: TRBV19
j_call: TRBJ1-2
clone_size: .
d_call: TRBD1
cdr3_aa: CASRTTGTGVYGYTF
cdr3_nt: TGTGCCAGTAGGACAACCGGGACAGGGGTTTATGGCTACACCTTC

v_call: TRBV27
j_call: TRBJ2-7
clone_size: .
d_call: TRBD2
cdr3_aa: CASSLTSGGVLSYEQYF
cdr3_nt: TGTGCCAGCAGTTTAACCAGCGGGGGGGTCCTCTCCTACGAGCAGTACTTC

v_call: TRBV30
j_call: TRBJ1-3
clone_size: .
d_call: .
cdr3_aa: CAWNFRAGNTIYF
cdr3_nt: TGTGCCTGGAACTTCCGGGCTGGAAACACCATATATTTT

v_call: TRBV28
j_call: TRBJ1-2
clone_size: .
d_call: .
cdr3_aa: CASFQGRGYGYTF
cdr3_nt: TGTGCCAGTTTCCAGGGGAGAGGATATGGCTACACCTTC

v_call: TRBV28
j_call: TRBJ2-1
clone_size: .
d_call: TRBD1
cdr3_aa: CASRSPGGNEQFF
cdr3_nt: TGTGCCAGCCGATCCCCAGGGGGCAATGAGCAGTTCTTC

v_call: TRBV28
j_call: TRBJ1-3
clone_size: once
d_call: .
cdr3_aa: CASSLWQNSGNTIYF
cdr3_nt: TGTGCCAGCAGTTTATGGCAGAACTCTGGAAACACCATATATTTT

v_call: TRBV6-5
j_call: TRBJ2-3
clone_size: .
d_call: TRBD2
cdr3_aa: CASSSLAGGVGGTQYF
cdr3_nt: TGTGCCAGCAGTTCGTTAGCGGGGGGCGTGGGAGGTACGCAGTATTTT

v_call: TRBV5-1
j_call: TRBJ2-7
clone_size: .
d_call: .
cdr3_aa: CASSLEQLSYEQYF
cdr3_nt: TGCGCCAGCAGCTTGGAACAGCTCTCCTACGAGCAGTACTTC

v_call: TRBV15
j_call: TRBJ2-6
clone_size: .
d_call: .
cdr3_aa: CATSRGVGQISSGANVLTF
cdr3_nt: TGTGCCACCAGCAGAGGGGTAGGACAAATTTCCTCTGGGGCCAACGTCCTGACTTTC

v_call: TRBV10-3
j_call: TRBJ1-5
clone_size: .
d_call: .
cdr3_aa: CATGTTDSNQPQHF
cdr3_nt: TGTGCCACGGGAACGACAGATAGCAATCAGCCCCAGCATTTT

v_call: TRBV6-5
j_call: TRBJ2-1
clone_size: .
d_call: .
cdr3_aa: CASSRTRDEQFF
cdr3_nt: TGTGCCAGCAGCAGAACAAGGGATGAGCAGTTCTTC

v_call: TRBV7-9
j_call: TRBJ1-4
clone_size: .
d_call: TRBD1
cdr3_aa: CASSLQGAYEKLFF
cdr3_nt: TGTGCCAGCAGCCTTCAGGGGGCCTATGAAAAACTGTTTTTT

v_call: TRBV7-2
j_call: TRBJ1-6
clone_size: .
d_call: TRBD1
cdr3_aa: CASTRGDRNSPLHF
cdr3_nt: TGTGCCAGCACCAGGGGGGACAGGAATTCACCCCTCCACTTT

v_call: TRBV19
j_call: TRBJ2-4
clone_size: .
d_call: TRBD1
cdr3_aa: CATGTGVDIQYF
cdr3_nt: TGTGCCACCGGGACAGGGGTGGACATTCAGTACTTC

v_call: TRBV5-1
j_call: TRBJ2-3
clone_size: .
d_call: TRBD2
cdr3_aa: CASSRPSSGGAADTQYF
cdr3_nt: TGCGCCAGCAGTCGACCCTCTAGCGGGGGGGCCGCAGATACGCAGTATTTT

v_call: TRBV27
j_call: TRBJ2-7
clone_size: .
d_call: .
cdr3_aa: CASRREIGLSSYEQYF
cdr3_nt: TGTGCCAGCAGGCGAGAGATAGGGTTGAGTTCCTACGAGCAGTACTTC

v_call: TRBV28
j_call: TRBJ1-6
clone_size: .
d_call: TRBD1
cdr3_aa: CASSPTAGQGYNSPLHF
cdr3_nt: TGTGCCAGCAGTCCTACCGCGGGACAGGGATATAATTCACCCCTCCACTTT

v_call: TRBV15
j_call: TRBJ1-5
clone_size: few
d_call: TRBD1
cdr3_aa: CATSRDRQGAGQPQHF
cdr3_nt: TGTGCCACCAGCAGAGATAGACAGGGGGCAGGACAGCCCCAGCATTTT

v_call: TRBV4-3
j_call: TRBJ2-2
clone_size: .
d_call: TRBD1
cdr3_aa: CASSQALGQGAGELFF
cdr3_nt: TGCGCCAGCAGCCAAGCGCTGGGACAGGGGGCCGGGGAGCTGTTTTTT

v_call: TRBV7-2
j_call: TRBJ2-5
clone_size: .
d_call: .
cdr3_aa: CASSLYHGQETQYF
cdr3_nt: TGTGCCAGCAGCTTATATCACGGGCAAGAGACCCAGTACTTC

v_call: TRBV2
j_call: TRBJ1-2
clone_size: .
d_call: TRBD1
cdr3_aa: CATMGQGLYGYTF
cdr3_nt: TGTGCCACCATGGGACAGGGACTCTATGGCTACACCTTC

v_call: TRBV6-5
j_call: TRBJ2-7
clone_size: .
d_call: .
cdr3_aa: CASSYSSSSPYEQYF
cdr3_nt: TGTGCCAGCAGTTACTCGTCCAGTAGCCCCTACGAGCAGTACTTC

v_call: TRBV28
j_call: TRBJ1-6
clone_size: few
d_call: TRBD1
cdr3_aa: CASRGQGNYSPLHF
cdr3_nt: TGTGCCAGCAGGGGACAGGGGAACTATTCACCCCTCCACTTT

v_call: TRBV6-1
j_call: TRBJ2-2
clone_size: few
d_call: .
cdr3_aa: CASSEGAGELFF
cdr3_nt: TGTGCCAGCAGTGAAGGGGCCGGGGAGCTGTTTTTT

v_call: TRBV5-1
j_call: TRBJ2-2
clone_size: .
d_call: TRBD1
cdr3_aa: CASSPTPGQGNTGELFF
cdr3_nt: TGCGCCAGCAGCCCGACGCCGGGACAGGGAAACACCGGGGAGCTGTTTTTT

v_call: TRBV30
j_call: TRBJ2-2
clone_size: .
d_call: .
cdr3_aa: CAWSAFTGLGGELFF
cdr3_nt: TGTGCCTGGAGTGCGTTTACGGGTTTGGGCGGGGAGCTGTTTTTT

v_call: TRBV7-9
j_call: TRBJ2-5
clone_size: .
d_call: .
cdr3_aa: CASSRDLNQETQYF
cdr3_nt: TGTGCCAGCAGCCGGGACCTCAACCAAGAGACCCAGTACTTC

v_call: TRBV10-2
j_call: TRBJ2-4
clone_size: .
d_call: .
cdr3_aa: CASTQDLILAKNIQYF
cdr3_nt: TGCGCCAGCACCCAAGACCTCATACTAGCCAAAAACATTCAGTACTTC

v_call: TRBV9
j_call: TRBJ2-1
clone_size: .
d_call: TRBD2
cdr3_aa: CASSVLAGGGADEQFF
cdr3_nt: TGTGCCAGCAGCGTATTGGCTGGCGGGGGGGCGGATGAGCAGTTCTTC

v_call: TRBV4-1
j_call: TRBJ2-7
clone_size: .
d_call: .
cdr3_aa: CASSQDRAVYEQYF
cdr3_nt: TGCGCCAGCAGCCAAGATCGGGCAGTTTACGAGCAGTACTTC

v_call: TRBV20-1
j_call: TRBJ2-3
clone_size: once
d_call: .
cdr3_aa: CSARENTQYF
cdr3_nt: TGCAGTGCTAGGGAGAATACGCAGTATTTT

v_call: TRBV11-2
j_call: TRBJ1-2
clone_size: .
d_call: .
cdr3_aa: CASSLGINFGYTF
cdr3_nt: TGTGCCAGCAGCTTAGGCATCAACTTCGGCTACACCTTC

v_call: TRBV30
j_call: TRBJ1-2
clone_size: few
d_call: .
cdr3_aa: CAWSHSLNYGYTF
cdr3_nt: TGTGCCTGGAGTCACAGCCTAAACTATGGCTACACCTTC

v_call: TRBV7-2
j_call: TRBJ2-5
clone_size: .
d_call: .
cdr3_aa: CASSPTTGRETQYF
cdr3_nt: TGTGCCAGCAGCCCCACCACTGGTCGAGAGACCCAGTACTTC

v_call: TRBV6-4
j_call: TRBJ2-2
clone_size: .
d_call: .
cdr3_aa: CASSAGNTGELFF
cdr3_nt: TGTGCCAGCAGTGCAGGGAACACCGGGGAGCTGTTTTTT

v_call: TRBV7-6
j_call: TRBJ1-2
clone_size: few
d_call: .
cdr3_aa: CASSPSGPNYGYTF
cdr3_nt: TGTGCCAGCAGCCCCTCCGGACCGAACTATGGCTACACCTTC

v_call: TRBV7-9
j_call: TRBJ1-1
clone_size: .
d_call: .
cdr3_aa: CASSPGTTNTEAFF
cdr3_nt: TGTGCCAGCAGCCCTGGGACAACGAACACTGAAGCTTTCTTT

v_call: TRBV30
j_call: TRBJ1-5
clone_size: few
d_call: .
cdr3_aa: CAWSQGWGNQPQHF
cdr3_nt: TGTGCCTGGAGCCAGGGATGGGGCAATCAGCCCCAGCATTTT

v_call: TRBV6-5
j_call: TRBJ2-7
clone_size: .
d_call: TRBD1
cdr3_aa: CASSYRDRAQEQYF
cdr3_nt: TGTGCCAGCAGTTACCGGGACAGGGCTCAGGAGCAGTACTTC

v_call: TRBV19
j_call: TRBJ2-1
clone_size: .
d_call: .
cdr3_aa: CASSMSGAGSYNEQFF
cdr3_nt: TGTGCCAGTAGTATGTCAGGGGCTGGGTCCTACAATGAGCAGTTCTTC

v_call: TRBV4-1
j_call: TRBJ1-5
clone_size: few
d_call: .
cdr3_aa: CASSQDFQGFQKPQHF
cdr3_nt: TGCGCCAGCAGCCAAGATTTTCAGGGATTTCAAAAGCCCCAGCATTTT

v_call: TRBV7-8
j_call: TRBJ2-6
clone_size: few
d_call: .
cdr3_aa: CASSFDPTGANVLTF
cdr3_nt: TGTGCCAGCAGCTTCGACCCAACTGGGGCCAACGTCCTGACTTTC

v_call: TRBV5-1
j_call: TRBJ2-2
clone_size: .
d_call: .
cdr3_aa: CASSLGHNTGELFF
cdr3_nt: TGCGCCAGCAGCTTGGGACACAACACCGGGGAGCTGTTTTTT

v_call: TRBV15
j_call: TRBJ2-1
clone_size: .
d_call: TRBD2
cdr3_aa: CATSRGGGGYNEQFF
cdr3_nt: TGTGCCACCAGCAGAGGCGGGGGAGGCTACAATGAGCAGTTCTTC

v_call: TRBV19
j_call: TRBJ2-3
clone_size: .
d_call: .
cdr3_aa: CASSVRGDTQYF
cdr3_nt: TGTGCCAGTAGTGTACGGGGTGATACGCAGTATTTT

v_call: TRBV27
j_call: TRBJ2-5
clone_size: few
d_call: TRBD1
cdr3_aa: CASSLDREQTQYF
cdr3_nt: TGTGCCAGCAGTTTAGACAGGGAGCAGACCCAGTACTTC

v_call: TRBV28
j_call: TRBJ2-5
clone_size: .
d_call: .
cdr3_aa: CASSLSGTQYF
cdr3_nt: TGTGCCAGCAGTCTCTCCGGGACCCAGTACTTC

v_call: TRBV6-5
j_call: TRBJ1-1
clone_size: .
d_call: .
cdr3_aa: CASSYSTGKAFF
cdr3_nt: TGTGCCAGCAGTTACTCGACAGGAAAAGCTTTCTTT

v_call: TRBV7-2
j_call: TRBJ2-1
clone_size: .
d_call: TRBD1
cdr3_aa: CASRKDPGQGYNEQFF
cdr3_nt: TGTGCCAGCAGAAAAGACCCGGGACAGGGCTACAATGAGCAGTTCTTC

v_call: TRBV19
j_call: TRBJ1-2
clone_size: .
d_call: .
cdr3_aa: CASSMGEGYTF
cdr3_nt: TGTGCCAGTAGTATGGGAGAGGGCTACACCTTC